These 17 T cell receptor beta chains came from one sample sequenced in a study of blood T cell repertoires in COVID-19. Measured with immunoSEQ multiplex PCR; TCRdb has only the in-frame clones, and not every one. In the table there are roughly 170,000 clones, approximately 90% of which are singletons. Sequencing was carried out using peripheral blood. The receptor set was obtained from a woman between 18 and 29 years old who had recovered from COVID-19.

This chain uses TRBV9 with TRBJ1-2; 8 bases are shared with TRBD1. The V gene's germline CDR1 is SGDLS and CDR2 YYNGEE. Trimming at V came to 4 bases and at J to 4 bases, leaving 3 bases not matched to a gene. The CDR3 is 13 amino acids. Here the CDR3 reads CASSPTGGYGYTF. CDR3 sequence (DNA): TGTGCCAGCAGCCCAACAGGGGGCTATGGCTACACCTTC.

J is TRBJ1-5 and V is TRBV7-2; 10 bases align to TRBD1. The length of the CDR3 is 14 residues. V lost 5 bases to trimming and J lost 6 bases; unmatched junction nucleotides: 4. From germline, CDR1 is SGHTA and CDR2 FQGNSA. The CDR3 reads CASSRTGGGQPQHF. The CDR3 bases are TGTGCCAGCAGCCGGACAGGGGGAGGTCAGCCCCAGCATTTT.

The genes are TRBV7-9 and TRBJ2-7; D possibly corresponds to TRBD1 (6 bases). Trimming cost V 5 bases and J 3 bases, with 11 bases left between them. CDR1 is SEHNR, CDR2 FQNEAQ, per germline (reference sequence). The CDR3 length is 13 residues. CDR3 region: CASSRDKYYEQYV. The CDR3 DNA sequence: TGTGCCAGCAGCCGGGACAAGTACTACGAGCAGTACGTC.

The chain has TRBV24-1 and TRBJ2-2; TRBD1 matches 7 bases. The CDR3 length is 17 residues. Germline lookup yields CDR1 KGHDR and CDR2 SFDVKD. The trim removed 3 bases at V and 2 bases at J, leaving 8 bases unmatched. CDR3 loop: CATSDPLRQGNTGELFF. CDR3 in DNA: TGTGCCACCAGTGATCCGCTAAGACAGGGCAACACCGGGGAGCTGTTTTTT.

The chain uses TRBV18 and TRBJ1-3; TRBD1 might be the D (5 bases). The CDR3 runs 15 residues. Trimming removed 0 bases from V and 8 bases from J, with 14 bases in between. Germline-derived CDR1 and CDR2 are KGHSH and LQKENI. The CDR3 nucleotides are TGTGCCAGCTCACCACCAAAACCACAGGAGCACACCATATATTTT. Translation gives CASSPPKPQEHTIYF.

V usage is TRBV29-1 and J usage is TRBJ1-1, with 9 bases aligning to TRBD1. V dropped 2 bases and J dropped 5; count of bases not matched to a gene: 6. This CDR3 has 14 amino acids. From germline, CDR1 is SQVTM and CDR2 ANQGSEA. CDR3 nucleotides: TGCAGCGTTGAAACAGGGGGCTTGGGTACTGAAGCTTTCTTT. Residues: CSVETGGLGTEAFF.

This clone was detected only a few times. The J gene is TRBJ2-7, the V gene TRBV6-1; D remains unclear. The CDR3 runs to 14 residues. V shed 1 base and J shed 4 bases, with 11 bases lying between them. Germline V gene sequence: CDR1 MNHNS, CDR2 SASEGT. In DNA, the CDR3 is TGTGCCAGCAGTGAAGGCAGACATTTTTACGAGCAGTACGTC. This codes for CASSEGRHFYEQYV.

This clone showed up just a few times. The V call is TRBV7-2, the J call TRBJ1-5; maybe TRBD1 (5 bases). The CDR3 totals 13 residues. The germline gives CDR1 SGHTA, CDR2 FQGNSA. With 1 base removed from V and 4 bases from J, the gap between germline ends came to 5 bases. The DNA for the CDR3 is TGTGCCAGCAGCTTAGACAGGAATCAGCCCCAGCATTTT. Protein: CASSLDRNQPQHF.

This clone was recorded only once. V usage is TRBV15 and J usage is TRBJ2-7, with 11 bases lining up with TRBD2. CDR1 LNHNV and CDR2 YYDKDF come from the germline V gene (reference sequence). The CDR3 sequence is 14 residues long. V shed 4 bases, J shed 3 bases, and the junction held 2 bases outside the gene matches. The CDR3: CATSKLAGDYEQYF. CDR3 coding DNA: TGTGCCACCAGCAAACTAGCGGGGGACTACGAGCAGTACTTC.

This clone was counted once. The CDR3: CASRGLAGGYNEQFF. CDR3 coding DNA: TGTGCCAGTCGTGGACTAGCGGGAGGGTACAATGAGCAGTTCTTC. This chain joins TRBV19 and TRBJ2-1; 15 bases match TRBD2. After removal of 8 bases from V and 4 bases from J, the junction contained 3 bases not matched to a gene. The CDR3 loop spans 15 amino acids. Germline V CDR1 and CDR2: LNHDA, SQIVND (reference sequence). Filled out from reference TRBV19 and TRBJ2-1, the complete variable domain reads DGGITQSPKYLFRKEGQNVTLSCEQNLNHDAMYWYRQDPGQGLRLIYYSQIVNDFQKGDIAEGYSVSREKKESFPLTVTSAQKNPTAFYLCASRGLAGGYNEQFFGPGTRLTVL.

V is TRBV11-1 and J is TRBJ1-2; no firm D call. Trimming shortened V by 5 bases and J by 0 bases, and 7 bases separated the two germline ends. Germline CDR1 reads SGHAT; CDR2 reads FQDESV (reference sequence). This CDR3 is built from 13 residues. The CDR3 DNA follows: TGTGCCAGCAGCCCGGAGACTAACTATGGCTACACCTTC. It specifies CASSPETNYGYTF.

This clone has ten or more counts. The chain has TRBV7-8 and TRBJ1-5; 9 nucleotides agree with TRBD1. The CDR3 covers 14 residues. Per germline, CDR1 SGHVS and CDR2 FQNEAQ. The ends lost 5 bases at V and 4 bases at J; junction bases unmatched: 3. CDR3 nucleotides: TGTGCCAGCAGCCGTGGACAGGGGAATCAGCCCCAGCATTTT. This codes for CASSRGQGNQPQHF.

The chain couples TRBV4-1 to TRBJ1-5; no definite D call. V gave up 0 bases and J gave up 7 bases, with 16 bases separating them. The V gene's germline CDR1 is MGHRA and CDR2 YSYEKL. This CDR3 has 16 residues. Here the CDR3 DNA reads TGCGCCAGCAGCCAAGATCGAGGGAATGTGGGGCAGCCCCAGCATTTT. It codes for CASSQDRGNVGQPQHF.

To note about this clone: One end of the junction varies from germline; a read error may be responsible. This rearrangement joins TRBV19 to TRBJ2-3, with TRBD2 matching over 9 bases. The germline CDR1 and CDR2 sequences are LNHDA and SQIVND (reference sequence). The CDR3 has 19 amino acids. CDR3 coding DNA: TGTGCCAGTAGTATAACAGGGCCCGGGACTAGCCCATCTAAGGGTACGCAGTATTTC. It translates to CASSITGPGTSPSKGTQYF.

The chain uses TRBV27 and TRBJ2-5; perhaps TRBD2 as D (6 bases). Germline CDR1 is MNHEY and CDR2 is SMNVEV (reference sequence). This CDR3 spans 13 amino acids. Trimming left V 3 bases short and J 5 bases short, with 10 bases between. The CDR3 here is CASSFSGGETQYF. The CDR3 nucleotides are TGTGCCAGCAGTTTTTCTGGGGGGGAGACCCAGTACTTC.

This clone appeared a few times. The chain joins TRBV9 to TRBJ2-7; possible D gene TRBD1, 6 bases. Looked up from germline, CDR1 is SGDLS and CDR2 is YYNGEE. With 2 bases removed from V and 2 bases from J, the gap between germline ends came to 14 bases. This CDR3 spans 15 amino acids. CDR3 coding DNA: TGTGCCAGCAGCGTCCAGGGGCATCCCACCTACGAGCAGTACTTC. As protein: CASSVQGHPTYEQYF.

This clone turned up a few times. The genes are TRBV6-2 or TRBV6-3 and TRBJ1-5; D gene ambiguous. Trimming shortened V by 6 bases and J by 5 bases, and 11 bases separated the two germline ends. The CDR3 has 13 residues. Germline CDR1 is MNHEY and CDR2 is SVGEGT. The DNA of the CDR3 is TGTGCCAGCAGCCCCCGGGAACATCAGCCCCAGCATTTT. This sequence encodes CASSPREHQPQHF.